The 18 T cell receptor beta chains given below trace back to one sample, sequenced in a study of liver allograft versus peripheral blood T cells. On the study more broadly: Recipients' peripheral blood served as the comparator for T cell receptor repertoires in transplanted livers.

TCRdb recomputed calls from the reads with MiXCR, one row per CDR3 protein. Of approximately 5,300 distinct CDR3 sequences in the sample, 15% to 20% were seen once. These receptors all stem from a human patient who had a liver transplant. The T cells may come from the graft donor.

In its sample, this clonotype was seen many times. V gene TRBV19 combines with J gene TRBJ2-7; 11 bases agree with TRBD1. Trimming took 10 bases from V and 6 from J; bases not matched to a gene: 8. The germline V gene encodes CDR1 LNHDA and CDR2 SQIVND (reference sequence). The CDR3 is made up of 13 amino acids. The CDR3 bases are TGTGCCACTTGGGACAGGGGGTTGGGCGAGCAGTACTTC. It specifies CATWDRGLGEQYF.

Sample share makes this clonotype medium-sized. This chain joins TRBV28 and TRBJ1-4; D is perhaps TRBD1 (6 bases). This CDR3 is built from 13 residues. Germline CDR1 and CDR2: MDHEN and SYDVKM. Trimming took off 5 bases at V and 8 bases at J, with 12 bases between the two ends. This chain's CDR3 is CASSEQGREKLFF. The CDR3 bases are TGTGCCAGCAGTGAACAGGGACGCGAAAAACTGTTTTTT.

This clonotype was picked up a small number of times. The CDR3 DNA is TGTGCCAGCAGCCAACGGGGTAATTGGGACGGCTACACCTTC. Translated, it gives CASSQRGNWDGYTF. The chain uses TRBV3-1 and TRBJ1-2; TRBD1 might be the D (5 bases). CDR3 length: 14 amino acids. V lost 2 bases and J lost 8, with 15 bases in between. Per the germline V gene, CDR1 is LGHDT and CDR2 is YNNKEL (reference sequence). The variable domain in full, completed from reference TRBV3-1 and TRBJ1-2, reads DTAVSQTPKYLVTQMGNDKSIKCEQNLGHDTMYWYKQDSKKFLKIMFSYNNKELIINETVPNRFSPKSPDKAHLNLHINSLELGDSAVYFCASSQRGNWDGYTFGSGTRLTVV.

This clonotype qualifies as medium-sized. The chain combines TRBV6-2 or TRBV6-3 with TRBJ2-7; the match to TRBD1 covers 7 bases. Germline V gene sequence: CDR1 MNHEY, CDR2 SVGEGT. Trimming removed 3 bases from V and 6 bases from J; junction bases left unmatched: 11. The CDR3 is made up of 15 amino acids. Here the CDR3 reads CASSYTGARLREQYF. The CDR3 DNA reads as TGTGCCAGCAGTTATACAGGGGCGCGCCTCCGCGAGCAGTACTTC.

This clonotype rates as medium-sized. This chain connects TRBV9 to TRBJ1-3; D not resolved. Germline CDR1 and CDR2: SGDLS and YYNGEE. V was shortened by 3 bases and J by 0 bases, with 19 bases between the two germline ends. This CDR3 spans 18 amino acids. The CDR3 sequence is CASSAVYQDASSGNTIYF. As DNA, the CDR3 is TGTGCCAGCAGCGCCGTTTATCAGGACGCAAGCTCTGGAAACACCATATATTTT.

By frequency in the sample, this clonotype is medium-sized. The chain has TRBV12-3 or TRBV12-4 and TRBJ2-7; D possibly corresponds to TRBD2 (5 bases). CDR3 length equals 17 residues. V lost 3 bases and J lost 0, with 18 bases in between. CDR3 residues: CASSLGRGLGSSYEQYF. The CDR3 region has the DNA TGTGCCAGCAGTTTGGGCCGCGGGTTGGGGAGCTCCTACGAGCAGTACTTC.

Turning to this clonotype: A far larger clone is just one base off, so this is likely a read error. The chain has TRBV6-6 and TRBJ1-5, with D tentatively TRBD1 (5 bases). The CDR3 length is 14 residues. CDR1 and CDR2 from the germline V gene are MNHNY and SVGAGI (reference sequence). As DNA, the CDR3 is TGTGCCAGCAGTCCCGGGACTTATAATCAGACCCAGCATTTT. It translates to CASSPGTYNQTQHF.

This chain uses TRBV27 with TRBJ2-3; 11 nucleotides align to TRBD2. The germline V gene encodes CDR1 MNHEY and CDR2 SMNVEV (reference sequence). J gave up 3 bases and V 0 bases, and 8 bases lay outside the gene matches. The CDR3 has 18 amino acids. The CDR3 DNA reads TGTGCCAGCAGTTTATCGATGCTAGCGGGGGGATGGACAGATACGCAGTATTTT. Translation gives CASSLSMLAGGWTDTQYF.

Note on this clonotype: A much larger clone differs by one base, so this may be a read error. The V gene is TRBV10-3, the J gene TRBJ2-7; a possible D gene is TRBD2 (5 bases). This CDR3 region has 14 residues. The germline gives CDR1 ENHRY, CDR2 SYGVKD. The CDR3 bases are TGTGACATCAGCGATGGACTGGGAGCCTACGAGCAGTACTTC. Its translation is CDISDGLGAYEQYF.

This clonotype was seen repeatedly, ten times or more. This chain connects TRBV28 to TRBJ1-5; 8 bases fit TRBD1. CDR3 length: 14 amino acids. V gave up 5 bases and J gave up 6 bases; unmatched junction bases: 6. CDR1 and CDR2 (germline): MDHEN, SYDVKM. The CDR3 nucleotides are TGTGCCAGCAGTCCCCCAGGGGGCGGTCAGCCCCAGCATTTT. Translation gives CASSPPGGGQPQHF.

By proportion, this clonotype is medium-sized. V and J are TRBV18 and TRBJ1-2; 9 bases fit TRBD1. Per germline, CDR1 KGHSH and CDR2 LQKENI. V gave up 0 bases and J gave up 3 bases; unmatched junction bases: 8. This CDR3 region has 17 residues. The chain's CDR3 is CASSPPNSRDRDYGYTF. Written as DNA, the CDR3 is TGTGCCAGCTCACCACCGAATTCCCGGGACAGGGACTATGGCTACACCTTC.

In its sample, this clonotype was seen many times. This sequence joins TRBV28 and TRBJ2-4; tentatively, D is TRBD2 (5 bases). Trimming took off 4 bases at V and 6 bases at J, with 19 bases between the two ends. The germline CDR1 and CDR2 sequences are MDHEN and SYDVKM. This CDR3 region has 16 residues. The CDR3 is CASSSRTREGRNIQYF. Here the CDR3 DNA reads TGTGCCAGCAGTTCCCGGACCCGGGAAGGAAGAAACATTCAGTACTTC.

As for this clonotype: With a much larger clone just one base away, this may be a read error. V and J are TRBV28 and TRBJ2-7; TRBD1 aligns across 7 bases. CDR3 size: 14 residues. CDR1 MDHEN and CDR2 SYDVKM come from the germline V gene. The CDR3 coding sequence is TGTGCCAACAGTTCCTCGAGACAGGGTTATGAGCAGTACTTC. It specifies CANSSSRQGYEQYF.

Within the sample, this clonotype is medium-sized. V usage is TRBV7-2 and J usage is TRBJ1-2; D is uncertain. Germline V gene lookup returns CDR1 SGHTA and CDR2 FQGNSA. Trimming shortened V by 1 base and J by 7 bases, and 7 bases separated the two germline ends. The CDR3 totals 12 residues. CDR3 sequence (DNA): TGTGCCAGCAGCTTAGACCGTTCTGGCTACACCTTC. Translation gives CASSLDRSGYTF.

This clonotype is labeled medium-sized. The genes are TRBV18 and TRBJ2-1; 14 positions agree with TRBD2. Germline assignment: CDR1 KGHSH and CDR2 LQKENI. The CDR3 has 15 amino acids. The ends lost 6 bases at V and 5 bases at J; junction bases unmatched: 3. The CDR3 spells CASSPGLAGDNEQFF. The CDR3 region has the DNA TGTGCCAGCTCGCCGGGACTAGCGGGGGACAATGAGCAGTTCTTC.

This clonotype was observed at least ten times. The chain couples TRBV5-4 to TRBJ1-4; perhaps TRBD1 as D (6 bases). Germline V CDR1 and CDR2: SGHNT, YYREEE (reference sequence). With 0 bases removed from V and 4 bases from J, the gap between germline ends came to 10 bases. This CDR3 has 15 amino acids. The CDR3 DNA is TGTGCCAGCAGCTTGGGTACAGGGTATAATGAAAAACTGTTTTTT. This codes for CASSLGTGYNEKLFF.

The chain recombines TRBV5-1 with TRBJ1-2; possibly TRBD1 for D (5 bases). The germline gives CDR1 SGHRS, CDR2 YFSETQ. The CDR3 extends over 14 amino acids. Trimming cost V 4 bases and J 2 bases, with 12 bases left between them. For the CDR3, the DNA is TGCGCCAGCAGCCCGGAGGGGCGCAACTATGGCTACACCTTC. This translates into CASSPEGRNYGYTF.

This clonotype qualifies as medium-sized. The rearrangement links TRBV20-1 to TRBJ1-6; no firm D call. The ends were cut back, 5 bases at V and 2 bases at J, with 19 bases in the middle. The CDR3 extends over 17 amino acids. Germline V gene data show CDR1 as DFQATT and CDR2 as SNEGSKA (reference sequence). In nucleotides, the CDR3 is TGCAGTGCTCCTTTCGAGGGTCGGATCGCCTATAATTCACCCCTCCACTTT. It specifies CSAPFEGRIAYNSPLHF.